This TCR beta chain was found in a study of CD8 T cells in ankylosing spondylitis. Germline CDR1 reads MNHNS; CDR2 reads SASEGT. The CDR3 runs to 15 residues. V lost 6 bases and J lost 6, with 18 bases in between. One entry per CDR3 protein, called by TCRdb with MiXCR from the 5' RACE reads. The sample holds some 220,000 distinct CDR3 sequences, roughly 8.2% seen once. This clonotype has at least ten counts. The source is a female donor with ankylosing spondylitis or in good health (not recorded which). The source material was blood, either unsorted or a sorted T cell fraction (not recorded which). The chain combines TRBV6-1 with TRBJ2-1, with D unclear. The CDR3 loop is CASSQDWRNGNEQFF. CDR3 nucleotides: TGTGCCAGCAGCCAAGACTGGAGAAACGGCAATGAGCAGTTCTTC.